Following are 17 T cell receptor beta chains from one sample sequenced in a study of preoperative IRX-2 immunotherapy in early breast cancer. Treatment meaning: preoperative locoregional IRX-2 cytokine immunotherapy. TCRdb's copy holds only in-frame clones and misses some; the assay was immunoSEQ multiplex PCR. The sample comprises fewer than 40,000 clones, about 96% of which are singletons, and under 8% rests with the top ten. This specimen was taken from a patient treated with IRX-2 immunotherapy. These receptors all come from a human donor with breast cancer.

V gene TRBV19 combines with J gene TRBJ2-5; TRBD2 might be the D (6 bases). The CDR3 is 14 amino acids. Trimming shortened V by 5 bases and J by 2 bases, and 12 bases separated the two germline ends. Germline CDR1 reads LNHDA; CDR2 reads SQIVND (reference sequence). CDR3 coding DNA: TGTGCCAGTAGTTTGGGACTCCTACAAGAGACCCAGTACTTC. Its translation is CASSLGLLQETQYF.

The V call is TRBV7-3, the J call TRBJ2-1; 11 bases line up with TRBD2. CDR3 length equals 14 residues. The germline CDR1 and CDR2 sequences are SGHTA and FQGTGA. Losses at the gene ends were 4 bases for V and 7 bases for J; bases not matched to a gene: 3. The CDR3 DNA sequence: TGTGCCAGCAGCTCCTGGACTAGCGGGAATGAGCAGTTCTTC. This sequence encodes CASSSWTSGNEQFF.

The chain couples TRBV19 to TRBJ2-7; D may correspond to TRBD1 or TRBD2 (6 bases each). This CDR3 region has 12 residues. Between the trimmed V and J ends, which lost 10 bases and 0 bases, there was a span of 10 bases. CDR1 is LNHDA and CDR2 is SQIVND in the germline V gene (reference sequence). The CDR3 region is CATRGLSYEQYF. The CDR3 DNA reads TGTGCCACCCGGGGGCTCTCCTACGAGCAGTACTTC.

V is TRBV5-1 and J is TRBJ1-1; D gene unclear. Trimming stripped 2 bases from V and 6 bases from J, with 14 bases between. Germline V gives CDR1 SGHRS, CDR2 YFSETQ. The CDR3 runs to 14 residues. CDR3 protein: CASSFNAGVAEAFF. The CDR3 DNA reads TGCGCCAGCAGCTTTAACGCGGGTGTGGCTGAAGCTTTCTTT.

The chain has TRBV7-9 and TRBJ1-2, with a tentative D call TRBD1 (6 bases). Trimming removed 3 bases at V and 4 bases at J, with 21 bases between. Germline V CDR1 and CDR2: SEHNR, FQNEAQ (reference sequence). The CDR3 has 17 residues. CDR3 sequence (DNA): TGTGCCAGCAGCTTGGCCCATAGTCGGGACACATCCTATGGCTACACCTTC. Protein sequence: CASSLAHSRDTSYGYTF.

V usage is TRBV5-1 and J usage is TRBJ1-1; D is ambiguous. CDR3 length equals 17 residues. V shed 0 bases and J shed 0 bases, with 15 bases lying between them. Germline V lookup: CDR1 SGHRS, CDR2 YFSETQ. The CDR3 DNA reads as TGCGCCAGCAGCTTGGGAAAGAGCACCCACTTGAACACTGAAGCTTTCTTT. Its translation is CASSLGKSTHLNTEAFF.

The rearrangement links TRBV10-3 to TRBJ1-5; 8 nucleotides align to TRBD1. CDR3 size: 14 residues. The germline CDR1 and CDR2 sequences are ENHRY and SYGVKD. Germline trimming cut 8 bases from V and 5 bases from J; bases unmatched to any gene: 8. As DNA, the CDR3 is TGTGCCATCTCTTCCCAGGGGGCGGATCAGCCCCAGCATTTT. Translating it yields CAISSQGADQPQHF.

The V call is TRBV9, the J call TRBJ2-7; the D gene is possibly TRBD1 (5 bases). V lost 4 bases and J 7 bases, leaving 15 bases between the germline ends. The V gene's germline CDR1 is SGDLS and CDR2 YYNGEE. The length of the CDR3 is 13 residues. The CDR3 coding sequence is TGTGCCAGCAGCCCCAATATAGGGGCAGAGCAGTACTTC. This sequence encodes CASSPNIGAEQYF.

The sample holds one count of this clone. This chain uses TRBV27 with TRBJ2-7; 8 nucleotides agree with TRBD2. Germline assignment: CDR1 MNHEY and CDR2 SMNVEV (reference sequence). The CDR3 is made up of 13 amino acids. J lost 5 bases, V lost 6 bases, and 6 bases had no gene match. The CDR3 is CASRGTSINEQYF. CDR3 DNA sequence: TGTGCCAGCAGGGGGACTAGTATCAACGAGCAGTACTTC.

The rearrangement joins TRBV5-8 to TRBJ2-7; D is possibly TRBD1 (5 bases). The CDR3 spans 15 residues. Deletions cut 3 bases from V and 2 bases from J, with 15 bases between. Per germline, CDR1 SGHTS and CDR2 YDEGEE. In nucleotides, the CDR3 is TGTGCCAGCAGCTCACCTAGACAGCACCCCTACGAGCAGTACTTC. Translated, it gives CASSSPRQHPYEQYF.

CDR3 DNA sequence: TGTGCCAGCAGCTTAGACCGGAGCGTGTACAATGAGCAGTTCTTC. This translates into CASSLDRSVYNEQFF. The chain recombines TRBV7-2 with TRBJ2-1, with D hard to call. Germline V CDR1 and CDR2: SGHTA, FQGNSA. Trimming pared 1 base from V and 4 bases from J, leaving 11 bases between. This CDR3 contains 15 residues.

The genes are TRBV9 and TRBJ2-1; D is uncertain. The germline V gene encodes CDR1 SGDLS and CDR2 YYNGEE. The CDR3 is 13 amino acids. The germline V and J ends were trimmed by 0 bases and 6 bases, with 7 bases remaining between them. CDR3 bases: TGTGCCAGCAGCGTAGAGTTCGGCAATGAGCAGTTCTTC. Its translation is CASSVEFGNEQFF.

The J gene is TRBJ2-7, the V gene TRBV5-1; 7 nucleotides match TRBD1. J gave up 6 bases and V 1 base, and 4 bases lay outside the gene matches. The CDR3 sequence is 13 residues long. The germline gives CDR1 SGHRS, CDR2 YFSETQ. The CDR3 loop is CASSLQGVGEQYF. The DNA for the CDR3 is TGCGCCAGCAGCTTGCAGGGGGTGGGCGAGCAGTACTTC.

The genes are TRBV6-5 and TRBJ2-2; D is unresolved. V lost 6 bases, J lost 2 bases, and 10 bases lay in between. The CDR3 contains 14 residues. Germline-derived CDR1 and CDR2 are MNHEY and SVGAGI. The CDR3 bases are TGTGCCAGCAGCAACGGCGGTAACACCGGGGAGCTGTTTTTT. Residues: CASSNGGNTGELFF.

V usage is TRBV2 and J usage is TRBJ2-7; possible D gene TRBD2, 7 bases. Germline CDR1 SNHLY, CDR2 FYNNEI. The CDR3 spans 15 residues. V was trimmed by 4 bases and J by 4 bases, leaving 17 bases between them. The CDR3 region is CASSVTTGGLYEQYF. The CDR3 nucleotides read TGTGCCAGCAGTGTTACTACGGGGGGCCTTTACGAGCAGTACTTC.

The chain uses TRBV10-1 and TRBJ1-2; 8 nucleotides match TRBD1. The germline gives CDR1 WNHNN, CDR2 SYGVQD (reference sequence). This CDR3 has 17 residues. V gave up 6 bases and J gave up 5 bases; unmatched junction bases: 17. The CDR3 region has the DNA TGCGCCAGCAGGAAGGACAGGGTTTTTCCTCAACCTTATGGCTACACCTTC. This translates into CASRKDRVFPQPYGYTF.

The CDR3, as DNA: TGTGCCAGCAGCCCACAGGCCCAAGAGACCCAGTACTTC. This gives the protein CASSPQAQETQYF. The chain combines TRBV5-6 with TRBJ2-5; possibly TRBD1 for D (5 bases). V lost 4 bases and J lost 1, with 8 bases in between. Germline V gene sequence: CDR1 SGHDT, CDR2 YYEEEE. This CDR3 comprises 13 residues.